The sequence of this T cell receptor beta chain was determined in a study of T cells in localized non-small cell lung cancer. Germline V lookup: CDR1 ENHRY, CDR2 SYGVKD. CDR3 length: 16 residues. Trimming stripped 0 bases from V and 3 bases from J, with 13 bases between. Only in-frame clones appear in the TCRdb table, and some are missing; sequencing was by immunoSEQ multiplex PCR. The data show roughly 28,000 clones, over 80% seen once. The sample in question was peripheral blood, obtained before any cancer treatment. This TCR derives from an older male donor with stage I lung adenocarcinoma. The V call is TRBV10-3, the J call TRBJ2-3; a possible D gene is TRBD2 (6 bases). Written as DNA, the CDR3 is TGTGCCATCAGTGAGTCGGGGCAGGAGGGGACAGATACGCAGTATTTT. Translating it yields CAISESGQEGTDTQYF.